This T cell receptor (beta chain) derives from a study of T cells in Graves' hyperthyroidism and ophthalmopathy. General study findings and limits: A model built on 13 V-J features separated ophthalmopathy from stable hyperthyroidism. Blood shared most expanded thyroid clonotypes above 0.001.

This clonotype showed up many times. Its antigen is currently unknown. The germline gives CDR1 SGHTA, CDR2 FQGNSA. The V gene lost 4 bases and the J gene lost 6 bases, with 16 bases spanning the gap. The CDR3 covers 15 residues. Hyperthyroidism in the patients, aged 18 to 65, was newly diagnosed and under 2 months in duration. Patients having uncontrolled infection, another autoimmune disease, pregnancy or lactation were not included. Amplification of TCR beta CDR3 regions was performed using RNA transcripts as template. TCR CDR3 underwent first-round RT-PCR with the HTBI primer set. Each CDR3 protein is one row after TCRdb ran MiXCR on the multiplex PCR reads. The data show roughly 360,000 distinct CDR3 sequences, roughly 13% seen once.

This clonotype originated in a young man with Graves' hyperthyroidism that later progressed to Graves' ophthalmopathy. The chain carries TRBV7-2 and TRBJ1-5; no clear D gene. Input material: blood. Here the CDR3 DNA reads TGTGCCAGCAGCTACGGACCGAGGGCTAGTCAGCCCCAGCATTTT. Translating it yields CASSYGPRASQPQHF.